Listed below are T cell receptor beta chains from one sample, sequenced in a study of shared clonotypes between healthy human individuals. The data were produced by immunoSEQ multiplex PCR, yet TCRdb's version contains in-frame clones alone and is incomplete. Of approximately 2.5 million clones in the sample, more than 85% were seen once. Sequencing was performed on naive CD4+ T cells from PBMCs. The receptors were sampled from a man aged 18 to 30 in good health. Some clones in this sample may be carry-over from other donors' samples. Both conserved end residues are part of each CDR3. D genes are given only for firm matches. Only some rows state a clone size, as once, few, many or a class for expanded clones.

D gene: .
clone size: .
V gene: TRBV7-2
J gene: TRBJ1-6
CDR3 DNA: TGTGCAACCTCCGAATACTTGCCTTCACCCCTCCACTTT
CDR3 protein: CATSEYLPSPLHF

D gene: TRBD2
clone size: .
V gene: TRBV28
J gene: TRBJ2-2
CDR3 DNA: TGTGCCAGCAGTCACATTAGCGGGGCGCCCGGGGAGCTGTTTTTT
CDR3 protein: CASSHISGAPGELFF

D gene: .
clone size: .
V gene: TRBV19
J gene: TRBJ1-1
CDR3 DNA: TGTGCCAGTAGTCTGGGGGGTCTCACTGAAGCTTTCTTT
CDR3 protein: CASSLGGLTEAFF

D gene: .
clone size: .
V gene: TRBV19
J gene: TRBJ1-1
CDR3 DNA: TGTGCCAGTAGTACCCGGGGTTCGAACACTGAAGCTTTCTTT
CDR3 protein: CASSTRGSNTEAFF

D gene: TRBD1
clone size: .
V gene: TRBV6-6
J gene: TRBJ1-2
CDR3 DNA: TGTGCCAGCAACCACAGGGGGGCGGACTATGGCTACACCTTC
CDR3 protein: CASNHRGADYGYTF

D gene: .
clone size: .
V gene: TRBV21-1
J gene: TRBJ2-7
CDR3 DNA: TGTGCCAACGCTCCCGGGCCTTCCTCCTACGAGCAGTACTTC
CDR3 protein: CANAPGPSSYEQYF

D gene: TRBD1
clone size: .
V gene: TRBV9
J gene: TRBJ2-2
CDR3 DNA: TGTGCCAGCAGCGATCGACAGGGGTGGGACACCGGGGAGCTGTTTTTT
CDR3 protein: CASSDRQGWDTGELFF

D gene: .
clone size: .
V gene: TRBV5-4
J gene: TRBJ2-5
CDR3 DNA: TGTGCCAGCAGCTTGGGAGGTGGTGAATCAGAGACCCAGTACTTC
CDR3 protein: CASSLGGGESETQYF

D gene: .
clone size: .
V gene: TRBV7-2
J gene: TRBJ2-1
CDR3 DNA: TGTGCCAGCAGCAAGGCGGGACTTGAGCAGTTCTTC
CDR3 protein: CASSKAGLEQFF

D gene: TRBD1
clone size: .
V gene: TRBV27
J gene: TRBJ2-7
CDR3 DNA: TGTGCCAGCAGTTTATCCAACAGGGGGTTACCCTACGAGCAGTACTTC
CDR3 protein: CASSLSNRGLPYEQYF

D gene: .
clone size: .
V gene: TRBV28
J gene: TRBJ1-1
CDR3 DNA: TGTGCCAGCACCTCCGGAAGAATCCCGGGGCGAGCTTTCTTT
CDR3 protein: CASTSGRIPGRAFF

D gene: .
clone size: .
V gene: TRBV4-3
J gene: TRBJ2-1
CDR3 DNA: TGCGCCAGCAGCCAAGAAGCCGGGCGGGGCTACAATGAGCAGTTCTTC
CDR3 protein: CASSQEAGRGYNEQFF

D gene: .
clone size: .
V gene: TRBV5-1
J gene: TRBJ1-1
CDR3 DNA: TGCGCCAGCAGCTTGGCCCCCCGACAGGATAGTGCCACTGAAGCTTTCTTT
CDR3 protein: CASSLAPRQDSATEAFF

D gene: .
clone size: .
V gene: TRBV28
J gene: TRBJ2-1
CDR3 DNA: TGTGCCAGCAGTTTACGGCAGGGCTCCTACAATGAGCAGTTCTTC
CDR3 protein: CASSLRQGSYNEQFF

D gene: TRBD1
clone size: .
V gene: TRBV30
J gene: TRBJ1-5
CDR3 DNA: TGTGCCTGGAGGGACAGGGGATTTAGCAATCAGCCCCAGCATTTT
CDR3 protein: CAWRDRGFSNQPQHF

D gene: .
clone size: .
V gene: TRBV28
J gene: TRBJ1-4
CDR3 DNA: TGTGCCAGCAGTTCGGGGGGCGTAGATGAAAAACTGTTTTTT
CDR3 protein: CASSSGGVDEKLFF

D gene: .
clone size: once
V gene: TRBV9
J gene: TRBJ2-3
CDR3 DNA: TGTGCCAGCAGTACGATAGGGGCAGATACGCAGTATTTT
CDR3 protein: CASSTIGADTQYF

D gene: .
clone size: .
V gene: TRBV27
J gene: TRBJ1-2
CDR3 DNA: TGTGCCAGCAGTTGGCAGGGAACAGGTTTTGGCTACACCTTC
CDR3 protein: CASSWQGTGFGYTF

D gene: .
clone size: .
V gene: TRBV6-1
J gene: TRBJ2-1
CDR3 DNA: TGTGCCAGCAGTGAAAGATCTGGTAGTATTCAGGATGAGCAGTTCTTC
CDR3 protein: CASSERSGSIQDEQFF

D gene: .
clone size: .
V gene: TRBV19
J gene: TRBJ1-1
CDR3 DNA: TGTGCCAGTAGTAGAAGGACGGGGAACACTGAAGCTTTCTTT
CDR3 protein: CASSRRTGNTEAFF

D gene: TRBD2
clone size: .
V gene: TRBV13
J gene: TRBJ2-1
CDR3 DNA: TGTGCCAGCAGCTTAGGACTAGCGGGAGGTGCCGCGGGTGAGCAGTTCTTC
CDR3 protein: CASSLGLAGGAAGEQFF

D gene: TRBD2
clone size: .
V gene: TRBV28
J gene: TRBJ2-5
CDR3 DNA: TGTGCCAGCAGCACTAAGCGGGGACTTAAAGAGACCCAGTACTTC
CDR3 protein: CASSTKRGLKETQYF

D gene: .
clone size: .
V gene: TRBV7-3
J gene: TRBJ1-1
CDR3 DNA: TGTGCCAGCAGTCACGGTGGGGCTACGAAGAACACTGAAGCTTTCTTT
CDR3 protein: CASSHGGATKNTEAFF

D gene: .
clone size: .
V gene: TRBV15
J gene: TRBJ2-7
CDR3 DNA: TGTGCCACCAGCATTCAGGGCTCCTACGAGCAGTACTTC
CDR3 protein: CATSIQGSYEQYF

D gene: .
clone size: .
V gene: TRBV28
J gene: TRBJ2-3
CDR3 DNA: TGTGCCAGCAGCGGGGAACAGTTCACAGATACGCAGTATTTT
CDR3 protein: CASSGEQFTDTQYF

D gene: TRBD2
clone size: .
V gene: TRBV11-2
J gene: TRBJ2-1
CDR3 DNA: TGTGCCAGCAGCTTAGGCGGTAGCGGGAGATACAATGAGCAGTTCTTC
CDR3 protein: CASSLGGSGRYNEQFF

D gene: .
clone size: .
V gene: TRBV28
J gene: TRBJ2-4
CDR3 DNA: TGTGCCAGCGTCAACCCCGGGGGAAACAAAAACATTCAGTACTTC
CDR3 protein: CASVNPGGNKNIQYF

D gene: .
clone size: .
V gene: TRBV5-1
J gene: TRBJ2-2
CDR3 DNA: TGCGCCAGCGGACCGGGCCCCCAGGTCACCGGGGAGCTGTTTTTT
CDR3 protein: CASGPGPQVTGELFF

D gene: TRBD1
clone size: .
V gene: TRBV5-1
J gene: TRBJ2-7
CDR3 DNA: TGCGCCAGCAGCTTACGGGACAGCCCGGCCTACGAGCAGTACTTC
CDR3 protein: CASSLRDSPAYEQYF

D gene: .
clone size: .
V gene: TRBV4-1
J gene: TRBJ2-7
CDR3 DNA: TGCGCCAGCAGCCGTGACAGGTCCTCCTACGAGCAGTACTTC
CDR3 protein: CASSRDRSSYEQYF

D gene: TRBD1
clone size: .
V gene: TRBV15
J gene: TRBJ1-4
CDR3 DNA: TGTGCCACCAGCAGGAACAGACAGGGGGCGAGTGAAAAACTGTTTTTT
CDR3 protein: CATSRNRQGASEKLFF

D gene: .
clone size: .
V gene: TRBV7-9
J gene: TRBJ2-1
CDR3 DNA: TGTGCCAGCAGCTTAGATTGGTCGAGTCGGGAGCAGTTCTTC
CDR3 protein: CASSLDWSSREQFF

D gene: TRBD2
clone size: .
V gene: TRBV5-6
J gene: TRBJ2-1
CDR3 DNA: TGTGCCAGCAGCTACTCTGCGACTAGCGGCAATGAGCAGTTCTTC
CDR3 protein: CASSYSATSGNEQFF

D gene: TRBD2
clone size: .
V gene: TRBV5-4
J gene: TRBJ2-1
CDR3 DNA: TGTGCCAGCAGCATATTCGGGACTAGCGGGAGAATGGCCTACAATGAGCAGTTCTTC
CDR3 protein: CASSIFGTSGRMAYNEQFF

D gene: .
clone size: .
V gene: TRBV5-1
J gene: TRBJ2-7
CDR3 DNA: TGCGCCAGCAGCTGGGACACGAGAAACTACGAGCAGTACTTC
CDR3 protein: CASSWDTRNYEQYF

D gene: TRBD1
clone size: .
V gene: TRBV18
J gene: TRBJ1-2
CDR3 DNA: TGTGCCAGCTCACTGGACAGGGACGGCTATGGCTACACCTTC
CDR3 protein: CASSLDRDGYGYTF

D gene: TRBD2
clone size: .
V gene: TRBV11-2
J gene: TRBJ2-5
CDR3 DNA: TGTGCCAGCCTAGCGGGAGGCCTCGGGGAGACCCAGTACTTC
CDR3 protein: CASLAGGLGETQYF

D gene: TRBD1
clone size: .
V gene: TRBV28
J gene: TRBJ1-2
CDR3 DNA: TGTGCCAGCGGCACAACAGGGGGAAAAGTGGGAGGCTACACCTTC
CDR3 protein: CASGTTGGKVGGYTF

D gene: .
clone size: .
V gene: TRBV5-1
J gene: TRBJ2-4
CDR3 DNA: TGCGCCAGCAGCTCAGGGGCCGCTGGAAACATTCAGTACTTC
CDR3 protein: CASSSGAAGNIQYF

D gene: .
clone size: .
V gene: TRBV6-1
J gene: TRBJ1-2
CDR3 DNA: TGTGCCAGCAGTACCGGTCCCGAGGGCTATGGCTACACCTTC
CDR3 protein: CASSTGPEGYGYTF

D gene: TRBD1
clone size: .
V gene: TRBV28
J gene: TRBJ2-1
CDR3 DNA: TGTGCCAGCAGCCAGCCGGGACAGGGGGATGAGCAGTTCTTC
CDR3 protein: CASSQPGQGDEQFF

D gene: .
clone size: .
V gene: TRBV7-8
J gene: TRBJ1-1
CDR3 DNA: TGTGCCAGCAGCTTAGATGTTCGGGGGCGCGGGACTGAAGCTTTCTTT
CDR3 protein: CASSLDVRGRGTEAFF

D gene: .
clone size: .
V gene: TRBV7-3
J gene: TRBJ1-2
CDR3 DNA: TGTGCCAGCAGCTTAGAACAGAACTATGGCTACACCTTC
CDR3 protein: CASSLEQNYGYTF

D gene: .
clone size: .
V gene: TRBV4-2
J gene: TRBJ2-7
CDR3 DNA: TGTGCCAGCAGCCAAGATGTAAGGACCTACGAGCAGTACTTC
CDR3 protein: CASSQDVRTYEQYF

D gene: TRBD1
clone size: .
V gene: TRBV29-1
J gene: TRBJ2-5
CDR3 DNA: TGCAGCGTTGCCCCGGGACAGGGTCAAGAGACCCAGTACTTC
CDR3 protein: CSVAPGQGQETQYF

D gene: TRBD1
clone size: .
V gene: TRBV28
J gene: TRBJ1-5
CDR3 DNA: TGTGCCAGCATGGGACAGGGGGCCGAACAGCCCCAGCATTTT
CDR3 protein: CASMGQGAEQPQHF

D gene: .
clone size: .
V gene: TRBV28
J gene: TRBJ1-1
CDR3 DNA: TGTGCCAGCGCCGGGGGCTACACTGAAGCTTTCTTT
CDR3 protein: CASAGGYTEAFF

D gene: TRBD1
clone size: .
V gene: TRBV5-1
J gene: TRBJ1-3
CDR3 DNA: TGCGCCAGCAGCCAAGGGACAGGGTATGGAAACACCATATATTTT
CDR3 protein: CASSQGTGYGNTIYF

D gene: .
clone size: .
V gene: TRBV6-6
J gene: TRBJ1-4
CDR3 DNA: TGTGCCAGCAGTCGTTCTGGGGCGTCCACTAATGAAAAACTGTTTTTT
CDR3 protein: CASSRSGASTNEKLFF

D gene: .
clone size: .
V gene: TRBV5-5
J gene: TRBJ1-4
CDR3 DNA: TGTGCCAGCAGCTTGAACGCCGGTGGACGGGAAAAACTGTTTTTT
CDR3 protein: CASSLNAGGREKLFF

D gene: .
clone size: .
V gene: TRBV28
J gene: TRBJ2-1
CDR3 DNA: TGTGCCAGCACTCCAGCAGCCGATGAGCAGTTCTTC
CDR3 protein: CASTPAADEQFF

D gene: TRBD2
clone size: .
V gene: TRBV9
J gene: TRBJ2-3
CDR3 DNA: TGTGCCAGCAGCGTTAGGACTAGCGCTGGCACAGATACGCAGTATTTT
CDR3 protein: CASSVRTSAGTDTQYF

D gene: .
clone size: .
V gene: TRBV5-1
J gene: TRBJ2-2
CDR3 DNA: TGCGCCAGCAGCCCAGCGGCCCTCAGACCATCCGGGGAGCTGTTTTTT
CDR3 protein: CASSPAALRPSGELFF